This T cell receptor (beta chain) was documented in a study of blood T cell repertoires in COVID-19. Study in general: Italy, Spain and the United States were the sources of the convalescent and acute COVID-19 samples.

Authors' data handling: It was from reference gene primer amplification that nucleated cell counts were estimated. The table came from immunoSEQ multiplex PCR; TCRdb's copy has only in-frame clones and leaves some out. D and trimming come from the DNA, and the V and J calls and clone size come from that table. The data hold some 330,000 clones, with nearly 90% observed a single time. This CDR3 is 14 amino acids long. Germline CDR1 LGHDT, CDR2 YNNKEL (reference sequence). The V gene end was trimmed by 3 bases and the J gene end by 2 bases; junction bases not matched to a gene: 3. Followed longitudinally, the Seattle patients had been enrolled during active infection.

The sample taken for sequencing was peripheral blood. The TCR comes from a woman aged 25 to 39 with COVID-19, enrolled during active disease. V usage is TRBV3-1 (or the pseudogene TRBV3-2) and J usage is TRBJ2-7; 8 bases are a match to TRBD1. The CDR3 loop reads CASSHDRGPYEQYF. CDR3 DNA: TGTGCCAGCAGCCACGACAGGGGTCCCTACGAGCAGTACTTC.